What follows are 32 T cell receptor beta chains derived from one specimen sequenced in a study of blood T cell repertoires in COVID-19. Clones were sequenced by immunoSEQ multiplex PCR, and TCRdb holds only the in-frame ones, with some missing. This table has approximately 50,000 clones, 89% appearing once. Sample: peripheral blood. The receptor source for this set is a human donor in a cohort sampled during active COVID-19.

The chain uses TRBV5-1 and TRBJ2-7, with TRBD1 as a possible D gene (6 bases). Germline assignment: CDR1 SGHRS and CDR2 YFSETQ. This CDR3 is 16 amino acids long. Trimming stripped 0 bases from V and 3 bases from J, with 16 bases between. The CDR3: CASSLGPQGPDYEQYF. CDR3 bases: TGCGCCAGCAGCTTGGGTCCGCAGGGGCCAGACTACGAGCAGTACTTC.

This chain uses TRBV5-4 with TRBJ2-3; a weak D match, TRBD2 (6 bases). V shed 4 bases and J shed 3 bases, with 9 bases lying between them. The V gene's germline CDR1 is SGHNT and CDR2 YYREEE (reference sequence). This CDR3 region has 13 residues. The CDR3, as DNA: TGTGCCAGCAGCAGGACTACTACAGATACGCAGTATTTT. This codes for CASSRTTTDTQYF.

The gene calls are TRBV2 and TRBJ2-2; weak D call: TRBD1 (6 bases). Trimming shortened V by 6 bases and J by 2 bases, and 10 bases separated the two germline ends. Germline-derived CDR1 and CDR2 are SNHLY and FYNNEI. The CDR3 loop spans 14 amino acids. The CDR3 loop is CASRAGTNTGELFF. CDR3 coding DNA: TGTGCCAGCAGAGCCGGGACAAACACCGGGGAGCTGTTTTTT.

The V and J genes are TRBV4-2 and TRBJ2-5; 11 bases match TRBD1. Germline values: CDR1 LGHNA, CDR2 YNFKEQ. CDR3 length equals 16 residues. Germline trimming cut 4 bases from V and 2 bases from J; bases unmatched to any gene: 6. In nucleotides, the CDR3 is TGTGCCAGCAGCCCTGGGGACAGGGGGGCACAAGAGACCCAGTACTTC. Its protein product is CASSPGDRGAQETQYF.

The chain carries TRBV4-3 and TRBJ1-4; tentatively, D is TRBD1 (6 bases). Germline lookup yields CDR1 LGHNA and CDR2 YSLEER. This CDR3 comprises 16 residues. V lost 0 bases to trimming and J lost 7 bases, with 15 bases between them. Here the CDR3 DNA reads TGCGCCAGCAGCCAAGATCCCCAGTCAGGGGCTGAAAAACTGTTTTTT. As protein: CASSQDPQSGAEKLFF.

The V call is TRBV28, the J call TRBJ1-5; D might be TRBD1 (5 bases). Trimming cost V 6 bases and J 2 bases, with 11 bases left between them. The CDR3 is 14 residues long. CDR1 MDHEN and CDR2 SYDVKM come from the germline V gene. The CDR3 DNA reads as TGTGCCAGCAGGACCCCGGGGGGCAATCAGCCCCAGCATTTT. It specifies CASRTPGGNQPQHF.

The sample holds one count of this clone. The chain links TRBV29-1 to TRBJ1-3; 9 nucleotides align to TRBD1. The CDR3 is 13 residues long. V was clipped by 7 bases and J by 3 bases; unmatched bases: 4. CDR1 is SQVTM, CDR2 ANQGSEA, per germline. The CDR3: CSAEGQGGNTIYF. The CDR3 DNA is TGCAGCGCTGAGGGACAGGGTGGAAACACCATATATTTT.

This clone appeared a few times. The chain combines TRBV4-2 with TRBJ2-7; 7 bases fit TRBD1. The CDR3 extends over 14 amino acids. The germline gives CDR1 LGHNA, CDR2 YNFKEQ. V lost 3 bases to trimming and J lost 2 bases; unmatched junction nucleotides: 4. The CDR3 DNA sequence: TGTGCCAGCAGCCAGAGGGACAGCACCTACGAGCAGTACTTC. Translating it yields CASSQRDSTYEQYF.

V usage is TRBV6-2 or TRBV6-3 and J usage is TRBJ2-7, with TRBD1 matching over 9 bases. The ends lost 5 bases at V and 7 bases at J; junction bases unmatched: 9. The CDR3 covers 14 residues. Germline loops: CDR1 MNHEY, CDR2 SVGEGT. This chain's CDR3 is CASSPGTGSSEQYF. The CDR3 DNA follows: TGTGCCAGCAGTCCCGGGACAGGGAGCTCTGAGCAGTACTTC.

This chain links TRBV19 with TRBJ1-4, with D tentatively TRBD1 (6 bases). V lost 4 bases, J lost 9 bases, and 21 bases lay in between. The CDR3 extends over 16 amino acids. CDR1 and CDR2 (germline): LNHDA, SQIVND (reference sequence). This CDR3 reads CASSTSAGGQVQKLFF. The CDR3 DNA is TGTGCCAGTAGTACATCCGCCGGGGGGCAGGTACAAAAACTGTTTTTT.

The V call is TRBV28, the J call TRBJ1-6; tentative D call: TRBD1 (6 bases). V was trimmed by 5 bases and J by 9 bases, leaving 20 bases between them. Germline V gene sequence: CDR1 MDHEN, CDR2 SYDVKM. This CDR3 has 16 residues. CDR3 loop: CASSPEDKGESSPLHF. CDR3 in DNA: TGTGCCAGCAGTCCCGAGGACAAGGGGGAGAGTTCACCCCTCCACTTT.

The chain has TRBV7-2 and TRBJ1-6, with D unclear. This CDR3 is 15 amino acids long. CDR1 and CDR2 from the germline V gene are SGHTA and FQGNSA. The ends were cut back, 1 base at V and 5 bases at J, with 9 bases in the middle. The CDR3 reads CASSLVSLDNSPLHF. The CDR3 bases are TGTGCCAGCAGCTTAGTCAGCCTAGATAATTCACCCCTCCACTTT. Together with reference TRBV7-2 and TRBJ1-6, the CDR3 gives the full variable domain: GAGVSQSPSNKVTEKGKDVELRCDPISGHTALYWYRQSLGQGLEFLIYFQGNSAPDKSGLPSDRFSAERTGGSVSTLTIQRTQQEDSAVYLCASSLVSLDNSPLHFGNGTRLTVT.

V and J are TRBV4-2 and TRBJ2-1; tentatively, D is TRBD2 (6 bases). V lost 3 bases and J 5 bases, leaving 11 bases between the germline ends. CDR1 LGHNA and CDR2 YNFKEQ come from the germline V gene. The CDR3 spans 14 residues. The CDR3 loop is CASSQSWGDNEQFF. The CDR3 coding sequence is TGTGCCAGCAGCCAGTCCTGGGGGGACAATGAGCAGTTCTTC.

The genes are TRBV11-2 and TRBJ2-3; D unclear. V dropped 1 base and J dropped 6 bases, with 11 bases sitting between them. This CDR3 contains 14 residues. Germline V CDR1 and CDR2: SGHAT, FQNNGV. CDR3 bases: TGTGCCAGCAGCTTAGTCTCCAGTGCTGATACGCAGTATTTT. Its translation is CASSLVSSADTQYF.

The J gene is TRBJ2-7, the V gene TRBV7-8; the D gene is possibly TRBD1 (6 bases). CDR1 and CDR2 from the germline V gene are SGHVS and FQNEAQ. Trimming took off 3 bases at V and 2 bases at J, with 11 bases between the two ends. This CDR3 is built from 14 residues. In DNA, the CDR3 is TGTGCCAGCAGCTTCTCAGGGGCAACCTACGAGCAGTACTTC. Protein: CASSFSGATYEQYF.

V and J are TRBV9 and TRBJ2-1, with 11 nucleotides matching TRBD2. In germline, CDR1 is SGDLS, CDR2 YYNGEE. CDR3 length equals 15 residues. Trimming took 4 bases from V and 9 from J; bases not matched to a gene: 9. The DNA of the CDR3 is TGTGCCAGCAGCTCCATAGCGGGAGGGCACGTTGAGCAGTTCTTC. Amino acid sequence: CASSSIAGGHVEQFF. The complete variable domain, with remaining parts taken from reference TRBV9 and TRBJ2-1, reads DSGVTQTPKHLITATGQRVTLRCSPRSGDLSVYWYQQSLDQGLQFLIQYYNGEERAKGNILERFSAQQFPDLHSELNLSSLELGDSALYFCASSSIAGGHVEQFFGPGTRLTVL.

This chain uses TRBV24-1 with TRBJ1-3; D perhaps matches TRBD1 (5 bases). The CDR3 covers 15 residues. Trimming removed 7 bases from V and 0 bases from J, with 12 bases in between. From germline, CDR1 is KGHDR and CDR2 SFDVKD. The CDR3 reads CATRSRVSSGNTIYF. The CDR3 nucleotides are TGTGCCACCAGGAGCAGGGTGAGCTCTGGAAACACCATATATTTT.

The chain uses TRBV28 and TRBJ1-4; D perhaps matches TRBD1 (6 bases). CDR1 MDHEN and CDR2 SYDVKM come from the germline V gene. This CDR3 has 15 amino acids. Trimming pared 8 bases from V and 0 bases from J, leaving 13 bases between. The CDR3 reads CASHLGGATNEKLFF. CDR3 DNA: TGTGCCAGCCATCTAGGGGGTGCAACTAATGAAAAACTGTTTTTT.

This clone was seen only once. The CDR3, as DNA: TGCGCCAGCAGCCTCTTACCGGGACTAGCGGGGGGCACCACCTACGAGCAGTACTTC. This codes for CASSLLPGLAGGTTYEQYF. This sequence joins TRBV5-1 and TRBJ2-7; 15 bases match TRBD2. The CDR3 spans 19 residues. J gave up 2 bases and V 4 bases, and 13 bases lay outside the gene matches. From germline, CDR1 is SGHRS and CDR2 YFSETQ.

The gene calls are TRBV24-1 and TRBJ1-2; 9 bases align to TRBD1. The junction had 3 bases not matched to a gene; V was cut back by 9 bases and J by 5 bases. CDR1 is KGHDR and CDR2 is SFDVKD in the germline V gene. The CDR3 runs to 12 residues. The CDR3 DNA is TGTGCCACCCCGGGACAGGGTTATGGCTACACCTTC. Translated: CATPGQGYGYTF.

The rearrangement joins TRBV9 to TRBJ2-1; 7 bases align to TRBD2. This CDR3 comprises 16 residues. With V trimmed by 4 bases and J by 2 bases, 9 bases remained unmatched. The germline gives CDR1 SGDLS, CDR2 YYNGEE. The chain's CDR3 is CASSPHTGGPYNEQFF. DNA of the CDR3: TGTGCCAGCAGCCCTCATACGGGAGGCCCCTACAATGAGCAGTTCTTC.

The gene calls are TRBV30 and TRBJ1-1; a possible D gene is TRBD1 (6 bases). CDR3 size: 14 residues. From germline, CDR1 is GTSNPN and CDR2 SVGIG (reference sequence). The V and J ends lost 3 bases and 7 bases respectively, with 18 bases between them. CDR3 residues: CAWSLSDSWGEAFF. CDR3 nucleotides: TGTGCCTGGAGCCTATCGGACAGTTGGGGTGAAGCTTTCTTT.

The J gene is TRBJ2-2, the V gene TRBV7-9; D call uncertain. The ends were cut back, 1 base at V and 5 bases at J, with 8 bases in the middle. Germline-derived CDR1 and CDR2 are SEHNR and FQNEAQ (reference sequence). The CDR3 contains 14 residues. The CDR3 DNA follows: TGTGCCAGCAGCTTAGTTCTAGTAACCGGGGAGCTGTTTTTT. This sequence encodes CASSLVLVTGELFF.

The V gene is TRBV5-8, the J gene TRBJ1-4; 10 bases line up with TRBD1. J was trimmed by 0 bases and V by 6 bases; bases with no gene match: 8. There are 17 residues in the CDR3. In germline, CDR1 is SGHTS, CDR2 YDEGEE. The CDR3 DNA sequence: TGTGCCAGCATCGCCGGGACAGGGGCCCCAACTAATGAAAAACTGTTTTTT. Translating gives CASIAGTGAPTNEKLFF.

This chain connects TRBV6-2 or TRBV6-3 to TRBJ1-5, with 8 bases that match TRBD1. The CDR3 is 17 residues long. With 6 bases clipped from V and 3 bases from J, the junction kept 13 bases outside the gene matches. The germline CDR1 and CDR2 sequences are MNHEY and SVGEGT. DNA for the CDR3: TGTGCCAGCAGCCGCATAGTTACAGGGGGGTACAATCAGCCCCAGCATTTT. It yields the protein CASSRIVTGGYNQPQHF.

The count of this clone is one. The V call is TRBV6-2 or TRBV6-3, the J call TRBJ2-1, with 15 bases that match TRBD2. The CDR3 has 16 residues. Germline V gives CDR1 MNHEY, CDR2 SVGEGT. The ends lost 2 bases at V and 8 bases at J; junction bases unmatched: 4. Here the CDR3 DNA reads TGTGCCAGCAGTTACCGGGGACTAGCGGGGGGCGATGAGCAGTTCTTC. As protein: CASSYRGLAGGDEQFF.

The chain uses TRBV6-2 or TRBV6-3 and TRBJ2-1; TRBD2 aligns across 11 bases. Germline CDR1 MNHEY, CDR2 SVGEGT. This CDR3 is built from 16 residues. The junction had 7 bases not matched to a gene; V was cut back by 6 bases and J by 3 bases. In DNA, the CDR3 is TGTGCCAGCAGCAAGCTTGGGACTAGCGGCTACAATGAGCAGTTCTTC. This codes for CASSKLGTSGYNEQFF.

The table lists this clone with a count of one. This chain uses TRBV29-1 with TRBJ2-1, with 8 bases fitting TRBD1. V shed 7 bases and J 10 bases; nucleotides not matched to a gene: 9. Germline loops: CDR1 SQVTM, CDR2 ANQGSEA. The CDR3 totals 12 residues. CDR3 in amino acids: CSAKGQGREQFF. The DNA of the CDR3 is TGCAGCGCAAAAGGACAGGGCCGGGAGCAGTTCTTC.

The genes are TRBV19 and TRBJ2-7; 12 nucleotides line up with TRBD1. CDR3 length equals 16 residues. V shed 5 bases, J shed 5 bases, and the junction held 10 bases outside the gene matches. CDR1 is LNHDA and CDR2 is SQIVND in the germline V gene (reference sequence). The CDR3 coding sequence is TGTGCCAGTAGTTCCAACCGGGACAGGGGGCTGAACGAGCAGTACTTC. Residues: CASSSNRDRGLNEQYF. Supplemented by reference TRBV19 and TRBJ2-7, the full variable domain reads DGGITQSPKYLFRKEGQNVTLSCEQNLNHDAMYWYRQDPGQGLRLIYYSQIVNDFQKGDIAEGYSVSREKKESFPLTVTSAQKNPTAFYLCASSSNRDRGLNEQYFGPGTRLTVT.

The chain combines TRBV15 with TRBJ2-1; TRBD2 aligns across 7 bases. Germline CDR1 and CDR2: LNHNV and YYDKDF (reference sequence). Germline trimming cut 0 bases from V and 5 bases from J; bases unmatched to any gene: 7. This CDR3 is built from 16 residues. The CDR3: CATSREGLFLNNEQFF. The CDR3 nucleotides read TGTGCCACCAGCAGAGAGGGACTATTCCTAAACAATGAGCAGTTCTTC.

Only a few counts were recorded for this clone. The CDR3 coding sequence is TGCGCCAGCAGCCGGACAGGGTTTGGAGAGACCCAGTACTTC. The encoded protein is CASSRTGFGETQYF. J is TRBJ2-5 and V is TRBV5-1; 8 bases line up with TRBD1. The CDR3 consists of 14 residues. The J segment lost 4 bases and the V segment lost 4 bases, leaving 6 bases of the junction unmatched. The germline V gene has CDR1 SGHRS and CDR2 YFSETQ.

This chain connects TRBV7-2 to TRBJ2-1; 8 positions match TRBD2. J gave up 6 bases and V 1 base, and 5 bases lay outside the gene matches. The CDR3 is 15 residues long. In germline, CDR1 is SGHTA, CDR2 FQGNSA. The CDR3 DNA is TGTGCCAGCAGCTTAGGGACTAGCAATAGCAATGAGCAGTTCTTC. Amino acid sequence: CASSLGTSNSNEQFF.